This T cell receptor beta chain was sequenced for a study of blood T cell repertoires in COVID-19 (dated by TCRdb to the early 2020s). Background for the entire study: The collaborator samples originated in the United States, Italy and Spain and spanned the acute and convalescent phases of COVID-19. Where available, HLA class I and class II types were obtained from metadata supplied by the sample provider rather than from assay-based typing. The sample metadata nearly always contained a de-identified subject ID, COVID-19 status, age in years and sex. The samples were drawn from the first 160 participants of the ongoing ImmuneRACE study and from 950 to 1,500 subjects provided by 6 global collaborators. The prospective study material was composed of cDNA or gDNA derived from T cells, B-cell-depleted T cells, or PBMCs. Subjects who had been exposed to COVID-19, were actively infected with it, or had recovered from it provided the deeply sampled blood TCRbeta repertoires that made up the dataset. The repertoires were made available in a free public database intended to serve as a resource for research on the immune response to SARS-CoV-2.

Each collaborating institution followed its own protocols to collect whole blood in K2EDTA tubes. For TCRbeta analysis, collaborator samples were shipped as frozen whole blood, as isolated PBMCs, or as DNA extracted from either sample type. The CDR3 goes from the cysteine to the phenylalanine over 15 residues. Solely the CDR3 DNA is kept, with 45 bases framed from the first base. Trimming removed 7 bases from V and 1 base from J, leaving 16 bases between the germline ends. The CDR1 and CDR2 encoded by the germline V gene are MDHEN and SYDVKM. Results the study describes overall, beyond this receptor: The quantity of clinical and demographic metadata differed by source and by participant and was supplied without curation.

In regard to this clone: Its antigen has not been determined. No per-base quality is available; no much larger clone lies one base away.

TCRbeta CDR3 regions were amplified from genomic DNA using the immunoSEQ Assay, a bias-controlled multiplex PCR. Per the original workflow: Nucleated cell counts per sample were estimated from amplification of reference gene primers within the assay. To quantify the absolute abundance of each unique TCRbeta CDR3 rearrangement, sequence reads were collapsed and filtered. For each sample, productive Simpson clonality was calculated as the square root of Simpson's diversity index across productive rearrangements. TCRdb obtained this table from immuneACCESS and retained in-frame rearrangements with V and J assigned. These tables miss some clones; where compared with another copy, unresolved V genes account for less than half of the shortfall, and the remainder is unexplained. For V, J and clone size, that table is used; D and trimming come from the DNA. Counted in this sample were 26,000 or so clones; 92% of them appeared once. The ten top clones hold approximately 3% of the sample.

This sequence uses TRBV28 and TRBJ1-1; the best D guess is TRBD1, with 6 bases matching. The sample was peripheral blood. The clonotype was recovered from a human donor in a cohort sampled during active COVID-19. At the DNA level, the sequence is TGTGCCAGCAATACACAGGGATCGGGGAACACTGAAGCTTTCTTT. Its coded protein is CASNTQGSGNTEAFF.